The count of the clone carrying this T cell receptor beta chain is one. These data come from a study of blood T cell repertoires in COVID-19. Study overall: PBMCs, B-cell-depleted T cells, or T cells were the source of the cDNA or gDNA that made up the material.

This CDR3 region has 20 residues. CDR1 and CDR2 from the germline V gene are MGHRA and YSYEKL. Trimming at V came to 3 bases and at J to 1 base, leaving 11 bases not matched to a gene. Assay: immunoSEQ multiplex PCR; the TCRdb copy retains only in-frame clones and omits some. Among about 120,000 clones listed, around four fifths were seen once. The TCR comes from a human donor in a cohort sampled during active COVID-19. The sample was peripheral blood. The gene calls are TRBV4-1 and TRBJ2-3; 15 nucleotides match TRBD2. CDR3: CASSHGLAGGNNKRTDTQYF. The CDR3 DNA reads TGCGCCAGCAGCCATGGACTAGCGGGGGGGAATAATAAACGCACAGATACGCAGTATTTT.